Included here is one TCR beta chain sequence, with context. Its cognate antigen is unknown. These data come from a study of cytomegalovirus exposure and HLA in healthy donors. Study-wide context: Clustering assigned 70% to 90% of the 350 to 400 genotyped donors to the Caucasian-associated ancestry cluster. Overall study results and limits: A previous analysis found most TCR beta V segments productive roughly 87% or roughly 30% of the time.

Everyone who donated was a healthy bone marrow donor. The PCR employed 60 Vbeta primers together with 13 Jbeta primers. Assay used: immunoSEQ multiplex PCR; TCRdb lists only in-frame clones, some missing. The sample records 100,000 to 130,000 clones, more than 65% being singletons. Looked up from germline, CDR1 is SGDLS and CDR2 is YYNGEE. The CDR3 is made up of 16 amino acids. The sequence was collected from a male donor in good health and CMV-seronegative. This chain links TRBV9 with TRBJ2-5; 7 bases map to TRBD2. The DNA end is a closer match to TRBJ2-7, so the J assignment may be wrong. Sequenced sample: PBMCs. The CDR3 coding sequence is TGTGCCAGCAGCGTAGGTAGGGCTAGCGGCGATTACGAGCAGTACTTC. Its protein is CASSVGRASGDYEQYF.